This T cell receptor (beta chain) originates from a study of CD8+ T cells in alopecia areata. Study at large: Grafting placed skin from 6-12-month-old C3H/HeJ donors with spontaneous alopecia onto approximately 7-10-week-old female C3H/HeJ mice.

The CDR3 totals 15 residues. Germline V CDR1 and CDR2: NNHDY, SYVADS. The study, taken as a whole, reports: Scalp sequencing also captures normal skin's resident alphabeta T cells.

Cells pooled from cutaneous lymph nodes were sorted on CD4, CD8alpha, NKG2D, NKG2ACE and other markers. This clone was found a few times. Its antigen is unidentified. Genes and germline come from the mouse. The sequenced fragment ends 4 residues before the CDR3 boundary, so the rest is inferred from the germline J gene. TCR sequencing used cDNA made by reverse transcription of extracted RNA. Method: immunoSEQ multiplex PCR; TCRdb's copy keeps in-frame clones and lacks some. In total the sample includes 200,000 to 300,000 clones, none of them seen once. Sequencing was done on a sample of CD4+ T cells sorted from a lymph node. This TCR was recovered from a C3H/HeJ mouse with alopecia areata. The strain is characterized by the MHC haplotype H2-k. The chain joins TRBV13-3 to TRBJ2-1; 10 bases map to TRBD2. CDR3 bases read: TGTGCCAGCAGTGATTCTGGGGGGGCGAGGGCT. Translated: CASSDSGGARA. The entire CDR3 sequence reads CASSDSGGARAEQFF.